These 8 T cell receptor beta chains share one sample of origin, sequenced in a study of blood T cell repertoires in COVID-19. The method was immunoSEQ multiplex PCR; TCRdb's version includes in-frame clones alone and lacks a portion of them. The sample lists tens of thousands of clones, roughly 84% seen once, with about 1.4% in the top ten. The specimen sequenced was peripheral blood. Every receptor here comes from a man in his forties or fifties with acute or convalescent COVID-19.

The chain links TRBV19 to TRBJ2-1; 9 nucleotides match TRBD2. Trimming removed 3 bases from V and 3 bases from J; junction bases left unmatched: 3. The V gene's germline CDR1 is LNHDA and CDR2 SQIVND (reference sequence). This CDR3 is 15 amino acids long. The CDR3 here is CASSILSGGYNEQFF. Here the CDR3 DNA reads TGTGCCAGTAGTATCCTTAGCGGGGGCTACAATGAGCAGTTCTTC.

V usage is TRBV2 and J usage is TRBJ2-6, with 10 bases identical to TRBD1. The trim removed 4 bases at V and 0 bases at J, leaving 6 bases unmatched. The CDR3 contains 18 residues. CDR1 and CDR2 (germline): SNHLY, FYNNEI. The CDR3, as DNA: TGTGCCAGCAGTGTCGCCGGGACAGGGGTCTCTGGGGCCAACGTCCTGACTTTC. Protein: CASSVAGTGVSGANVLTF.

The V and J genes are TRBV27 and TRBJ2-1; perhaps TRBD2 as D (5 bases). The CDR3 runs 14 residues. Trimming removed 4 bases from V and 2 bases from J, with 9 bases in between. Germline V lookup: CDR1 MNHEY, CDR2 SMNVEV (reference sequence). In nucleotides, the CDR3 is TGTGCCAGCAGTTGGACTTCTCCCTACAATGAGCAGTTCTTC. Amino acids: CASSWTSPYNEQFF.

The V gene is TRBV15, the J gene TRBJ1-4, with D perhaps matching TRBD1 (6 bases). The CDR3 has 15 residues. Germline CDR1 and CDR2: LNHNV and YYDKDF (reference sequence). V lost 4 bases and J 0 bases, leaving 9 bases between the germline ends. CDR3 sequence: CATSITGTTNEKLFF. DNA for the CDR3: TGTGCCACCAGCATAACAGGGACAACTAATGAAAAACTGTTTTTT.

This clone was seen more than once but under ten times. The rearrangement links TRBV28 to TRBJ1-5; D is unresolved. The V end was cut by 3 bases, the J end by 3 bases, with 6 bases between. CDR3 length: 13 amino acids. Per germline, CDR1 MDHEN and CDR2 SYDVKM. CDR3 protein: CASSFPLNQPQHF. The CDR3 DNA is TGTGCCAGCAGTTTTCCCCTCAATCAGCCCCAGCATTTT.

The CDR3: CASSPGQHQPQHF. In DNA form, the CDR3 reads TGTGCCAGCAGCCCGGGACAACATCAGCCCCAGCATTTT. V usage is TRBV7-8 and J usage is TRBJ1-5, with a possible D match to TRBD1 (6 bases). V lost 5 bases and J lost 5, with 10 bases in between. This CDR3 region has 13 residues. From germline, CDR1 is SGHVS and CDR2 FQNEAQ.

The V and J genes are TRBV2 and TRBJ1-6, with D unresolved. V was pared by 6 bases and J by 8 bases, with 8 bases between. Germline lookup yields CDR1 SNHLY and CDR2 FYNNEI. The CDR3 is 12 residues long. The CDR3 DNA sequence: TGTGCCAGCAGGTCGCGGGATTCACCCCTCCACTTT. As protein: CASRSRDSPLHF.

J is TRBJ2-7 and V is TRBV7-6; possibly TRBD2 for D (5 bases). The germline V and J ends were trimmed by 0 bases and 3 bases, with 9 bases remaining between them. Germline-derived CDR1 and CDR2 are SGHVS and FNYEAQ. The CDR3 covers 14 residues. The CDR3 here is CASSLAGANYEQYF. Here the CDR3 DNA reads TGTGCCAGCAGCTTAGCGGGAGCTAACTACGAGCAGTACTTC.